These 23 T cell receptor beta chains share one sample of origin, sequenced in a study of T cell responses to AZD1222 COVID-19 vaccine. Clones were sequenced by immunoSEQ multiplex PCR, and TCRdb holds only the in-frame ones, with some missing. The table shows approximately 99,000 clones, with 80% to 95% occurring only once. The sample here was peripheral blood, taken 28 days after the second AZD1222 dose. All receptors derive from an adult who received the AZD1222 COVID-19 vaccine.

The chain combines TRBV6-1 with TRBJ2-3, with 8 bases fitting TRBD2. This CDR3 has 14 residues. CDR1 and CDR2 from the germline V gene are MNHNS and SASEGT. V shed 5 bases, J shed 8 bases, and the junction held 9 bases outside the gene matches. CDR3 in DNA: TGTGCCAGCAGTAGTAGCGGGATCATGGGTACGCAGTATTTT. Translation: CASSSSGIMGTQYF.

The chain links TRBV2 to TRBJ2-2, with TRBD2 as a possible D gene (5 bases). The CDR3 runs to 15 residues. Germline loops: CDR1 SNHLY, CDR2 FYNNEI. The V end lost 3 bases, the J end lost 6 bases, and 14 bases lay between the germline ends. The DNA of the CDR3 is TGTGCCAGCAGTGACCCGGGAACAACCCCCGGGGAGCTGTTTTTT. This translates into CASSDPGTTPGELFF.

CDR3 in DNA: TGTGCCAGCAGTGAAGACTACAATGAGCAGTTCTTC. Protein product: CASSEDYNEQFF. The rearrangement joins TRBV7-9 to TRBJ2-1; unclear D gene. V lost 6 bases to trimming and J lost 3 bases, with 6 bases between them. The CDR3 has 12 residues. Germline V lookup: CDR1 SEHNR, CDR2 FQNEAQ (reference sequence).

J is TRBJ2-3 and V is TRBV5-4, with a tentative D call TRBD1 (6 bases). V dropped 4 bases and J dropped 6 bases, with 12 bases sitting between them. This CDR3 comprises 13 residues. From germline, CDR1 is SGHNT and CDR2 YYREEE (reference sequence). Written as DNA, the CDR3 is TGTGCCAGCAGCCCGGACAGTAAGGATACGCAGTATTTT. Its translation is CASSPDSKDTQYF.

V usage is TRBV18 and J usage is TRBJ2-1, with D unclear. This CDR3 has 13 residues. Germline CDR1 reads KGHSH; CDR2 reads LQKENI. V was cut by 1 base and J by 7 bases, with 8 bases left in between. The CDR3 DNA reads as TGTGCCAGCTCACCACTCAATGGTAATGAGCAGTTCTTC. The encoded protein is CASSPLNGNEQFF. The full variable domain, completed using reference TRBV18 and TRBJ2-1, is NAGVMQNPRHLVRRRGQEARLRCSPMKGHSHVYWYRQLPEEGLKFMVYLQKENIIDESGMPKERFSAEFPKEGPSILRIQQVVRGDSAAYFCASSPLNGNEQFFGPGTRLTVL.

For the CDR3, the DNA is TGTGCCAGCAGTGACTCGGGACAGAGGGCTTTCTTT. Translation: CASSDSGQRAFF. V and J are TRBV6-4 and TRBJ1-1; TRBD1 aligns across 7 bases. The V gene end was trimmed by 0 bases and the J gene end by 11 bases; junction bases not matched to a gene: 3. The CDR3 spans 12 residues. Germline assignment: CDR1 MRHNA and CDR2 SNTAGT.

The CDR3 region has the DNA TGCGCCAGCAGCGCGGTAGCCGGGCAGATGCATGAAAAACTGTTTTTT. The encoded protein is CASSAVAGQMHEKLFF. J is TRBJ1-4 and V is TRBV4-1, with unresolved D. V was clipped by 5 bases and J by 6 bases, with 19 bases between them. Germline V gene sequence: CDR1 MGHRA, CDR2 YSYEKL. This CDR3 has 16 amino acids.

This sequence joins TRBV6-6 and TRBJ2-5; D is possibly TRBD1 (5 bases). CDR1 and CDR2 (germline): MNHNY, SVGAGI (reference sequence). V was pared by 6 bases and J by 5 bases, with 13 bases between. The CDR3 totals 13 residues. In DNA, the CDR3 is TGTGCCAGCAGGGACACTTACCCCGAGACCCAGTACTTC. This translates into CASRDTYPETQYF.

The chain has TRBV7-9 and TRBJ2-7; TRBD2 agrees at 10 bases. This CDR3 has 17 amino acids. V dropped 3 bases and J dropped 7; count of bases not matched to a gene: 15. Germline values: CDR1 SEHNR, CDR2 FQNEAQ (reference sequence). Here the CDR3 DNA reads TGTGCCAGCAGCTTTGACGGCGGGGCGGCTAGCGGGAGAGAGCAGTACTTC. Translated: CASSFDGGAASGREQYF. Drawing the rest from reference TRBV7-9 and TRBJ2-7, the complete variable domain is DTGVSQNPRHKITKRGQNVTFRCDPISEHNRLYWYRQTLGQGPEFLTYFQNEAQLEKSRLLSDRFSAERPKGSFSTLEIQRTEQGDSAMYLCASSFDGGAASGREQYFGPGTRLTVT.

V usage is TRBV5-1 and J usage is TRBJ2-7; D is unresolved. CDR1 SGHRS and CDR2 YFSETQ come from the germline V gene. V was shortened by 7 bases and J by 0 bases, with 14 bases between the two germline ends. The CDR3 is 14 amino acids. This chain's CDR3 is CASSSDPSSYEQYF. CDR3 sequence (DNA): TGCGCCAGCTCAAGCGATCCGAGCTCCTACGAGCAGTACTTC.

The V gene is TRBV5-1, the J gene TRBJ2-1; 7 nucleotides agree with TRBD1. This CDR3 is 14 amino acids long. Trimming took 4 bases from V and 7 from J; bases not matched to a gene: 8. Germline lookup yields CDR1 SGHRS and CDR2 YFSETQ. CDR3 region: CASSRRDRLNEQFF. The CDR3 DNA reads as TGCGCCAGCAGCCGCCGGGACAGATTGAATGAGCAGTTCTTC.

The chain is built from TRBV25-1 and TRBJ2-1; maybe TRBD2 (6 bases). The CDR3 has 16 amino acids. CDR1 is MGHDK, CDR2 SYGVNS, per germline. The ends were cut back, 0 bases at V and 2 bases at J, with 11 bases in the middle. CDR3 sequence: CASSEYGTGAYNEQFF. CDR3 sequence (DNA): TGTGCCAGCAGTGAATACGGGACTGGAGCCTACAATGAGCAGTTCTTC.

This sequence joins TRBV9 and TRBJ2-1; maybe TRBD2 (6 bases). This CDR3 comprises 17 residues. Per germline, CDR1 SGDLS and CDR2 YYNGEE. V lost 0 bases, J lost 6 bases, and 19 bases lay in between. The CDR3 DNA sequence: TGTGCCAGCAGCGTAGGGATGGGGGGATCAGCGGGCAATGAGCAGTTCTTC. Amino acid sequence: CASSVGMGGSAGNEQFF.

The chain employs TRBV2 and TRBJ2-5, with D uncertain. V lost 3 bases and J 0 bases, leaving 17 bases between the germline ends. CDR3 size: 17 residues. The germline gives CDR1 SNHLY, CDR2 FYNNEI. The CDR3 DNA reads TGTGCCAGCAGTGATGGTCAAACCGGCGGATACCAAGAGACCCAGTACTTC. This codes for CASSDGQTGGYQETQYF.

This chain links TRBV28 with TRBJ2-3; D possibly corresponds to TRBD1 (6 bases). Trimming shortened V by 7 bases and J by 1 base, and 15 bases separated the two germline ends. The length of the CDR3 is 15 residues. CDR1 is MDHEN and CDR2 is SYDVKM in the germline V gene. In DNA, the CDR3 is TGTGCCAGCACGAGGGGGAAAGGAGGCACAGATACGCAGTATTTT. Its translation: CASTRGKGGTDTQYF.

The rearrangement links TRBV28 to TRBJ1-2; D unclear. V was cut by 5 bases and J by 4 bases, with 17 bases left in between. Germline V gives CDR1 MDHEN, CDR2 SYDVKM. This CDR3 is 15 amino acids long. The CDR3 DNA sequence: TGTGCCAGCAGTCCGCCCCGGGAGACCATCTATGGCTACACCTTC. Protein product: CASSPPRETIYGYTF.

The V and J genes are TRBV27 and TRBJ1-6; D remains ambiguous. Germline lookup yields CDR1 MNHEY and CDR2 SMNVEV (reference sequence). V gave up 6 bases and J gave up 7 bases, with 16 bases separating them. This CDR3 region has 15 residues. CDR3 sequence: CASSQTYQPNSPLHF. The CDR3, as DNA: TGTGCCAGCAGCCAAACATACCAACCCAATTCACCCCTCCACTTT.

The chain joins TRBV20-1 to TRBJ2-3, with 8 bases fitting TRBD1. Looked up from germline, CDR1 is DFQATT and CDR2 is SNEGSKA (reference sequence). There are 16 residues in the CDR3. Trimming at V came to 3 bases and at J to 6 bases, leaving 14 bases not matched to a gene. CDR3 nucleotide sequence: TGCAGTGCTAGTGGACAGGGTTTCGAGGCCCGGGATACGCAGTATTTT. Residues: CSASGQGFEARDTQYF.

Written as DNA, the CDR3 is TGTGCCAGCAGCCGCCACCCGACAGCAAACCAAGAGACCCAGTACTTC. Encoded protein: CASSRHPTANQETQYF. V usage is TRBV6-2 or TRBV6-3 and J usage is TRBJ2-5; perhaps TRBD1 as D (5 bases). This CDR3 region has 16 residues. Germline V gene data show CDR1 as MNHEY and CDR2 as SVGEGT. Trimming stripped 6 bases from V and 0 bases from J, with 17 bases between.

This clone has just one count. The genes are TRBV13 and TRBJ1-1; D possibly corresponds to TRBD1 (6 bases). Trimming took 0 bases from V and 5 from J, leaving 16 bases between them. The germline CDR1 and CDR2 sequences are PRHDT and FYEKMQ (reference sequence). The length of the CDR3 is 16 residues. CDR3 amino acids: CASSLGWGQPRTEAFF. The CDR3 DNA reads TGTGCCAGCAGCTTAGGGTGGGGACAACCGAGGACTGAAGCTTTCTTT.

This clone was seen a handful of times. CDR3 sequence (DNA): TGTGCCAGCTCACCATCCTCGGCTAGTGGGCGGAATGAGCAGTTCTTC. It is translated as CASSPSSASGRNEQFF. The chain couples TRBV18 to TRBJ2-1; D is unresolved. The V and J ends lost 2 bases and 7 bases respectively, with 18 bases between them. CDR1 and CDR2 from the germline V gene are KGHSH and LQKENI. The CDR3 runs to 16 residues.

The V and J genes are TRBV11-2 and TRBJ2-7; 7 bases are shared with TRBD1. Germline V lookup: CDR1 SGHAT, CDR2 FQNNGV. V lost 0 bases and J lost 9; bases outside the gene matches: 11. This CDR3 is built from 15 residues. CDR3 amino acids: CASSLEDGRRQGQYF. The CDR3 region has the DNA TGTGCCAGCAGCTTAGAAGATGGGCGCCGACAGGGGCAGTACTTC.

This chain links TRBV6-2 or TRBV6-3 with TRBJ2-7; 15 nucleotides align to TRBD2. Looked up from germline, CDR1 is MNHEY and CDR2 is SVGEGT. V lost 4 bases, J lost 2 bases, and 15 bases stayed unmatched. The CDR3 consists of 20 residues. The CDR3 DNA is TGTGCCAGCAGTTTTCCTACCGGGACTAGCGGGAGGACCCCACCCTACGAGCAGTACTTC. Its protein is CASSFPTGTSGRTPPYEQYF.